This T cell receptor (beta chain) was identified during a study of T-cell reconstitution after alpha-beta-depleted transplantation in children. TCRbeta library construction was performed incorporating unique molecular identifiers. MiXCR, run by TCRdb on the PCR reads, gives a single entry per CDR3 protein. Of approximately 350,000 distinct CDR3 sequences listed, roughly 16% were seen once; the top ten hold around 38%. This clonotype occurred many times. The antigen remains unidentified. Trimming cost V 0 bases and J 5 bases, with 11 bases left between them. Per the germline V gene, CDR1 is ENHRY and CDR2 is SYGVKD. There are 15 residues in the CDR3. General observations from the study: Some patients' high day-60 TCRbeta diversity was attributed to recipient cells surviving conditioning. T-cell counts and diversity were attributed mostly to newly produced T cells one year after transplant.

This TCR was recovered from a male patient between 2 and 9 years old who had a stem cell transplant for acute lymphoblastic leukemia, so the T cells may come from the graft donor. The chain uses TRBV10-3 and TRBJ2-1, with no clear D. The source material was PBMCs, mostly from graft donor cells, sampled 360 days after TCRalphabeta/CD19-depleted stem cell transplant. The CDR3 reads CAISESYSINNEQFF. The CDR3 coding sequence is TGTGCCATCAGTGAGTCGTACTCTATAAACAATGAGCAGTTCTTC.